This passage covers 20 T cell receptor beta chains from one sample sequenced in a study of cytomegalovirus exposure and HLA in healthy donors. This PCR relied on a set of 60 Vbeta primers and 13 Jbeta primers. Profiling relied on immunoSEQ multiplex PCR, and the TCRdb table lists in-frame clones only, not all of them. The repertoire holds 90,000 to 95,000 clones, roughly four fifths seen once, with 0.57% in the top ten. Sequencing input: PBMCs. Receptor source: a man aged 30-40 years in good health and CMV-seronegative.

The V and J genes are TRBV6-5 and TRBJ2-1, with D perhaps TRBD1 (6 bases). V was cut by 6 bases and J by 3 bases, with 12 bases left in between. Germline V gene lookup returns CDR1 MNHEY and CDR2 SVGAGI. The CDR3 covers 14 residues. DNA of the CDR3: TGTGCCAGCAGCCCCTGGGGGCTCTACAATGAGCAGTTCTTC. This encodes CASSPWGLYNEQFF.

Worth noting for this clone: The same CDR3 also results from other DNA sequences found in this sample. The rearrangement uses TRBV27 and TRBJ1-1, with D possibly TRBD1 on 6 matching bases. The CDR3 extends over 15 amino acids. Germline V gives CDR1 MNHEY, CDR2 SMNVEV (reference sequence). V lost 1 base and J 2 bases, leaving 11 bases between the germline ends. The CDR3 DNA sequence: TGTGCCAGCAGTTTATTCAGGGGTCTTAACACTGAAGCTTTCTTT. Its translation: CASSLFRGLNTEAFF.

The gene calls are TRBV5-4 and TRBJ2-1; no clear D. CDR1 is SGHNT and CDR2 is YYREEE in the germline V gene (reference sequence). The CDR3 consists of 15 residues. V was cut by 0 bases and J by 5 bases, with 12 bases left in between. CDR3 sequence: CASSLGVRPDNEQFF. The CDR3 region has the DNA TGTGCCAGCAGCTTGGGAGTGCGGCCAGACAATGAGCAGTTCTTC.

J is TRBJ2-5 and V is TRBV9, with a possible D match to TRBD1 (5 bases). The tail of the sequence fits TRBJ2-7 better, so the J call may be wrong. CDR3 size: 13 residues. Germline V CDR1 and CDR2: SGDLS, YYNGEE. The CDR3 DNA follows: TGTGCCAGCAGCTTAACAGGAACCTACGAGCAGTACTTC. This gives the protein CASSLTGTYEQYF.

The V and J genes are TRBV9 and TRBJ2-1, with D possibly being TRBD2 (5 bases). The germline V gene encodes CDR1 SGDLS and CDR2 YYNGEE. This CDR3 spans 16 amino acids. Trimming took 0 bases from V and 0 from J, leaving 10 bases between them. This CDR3 reads CASSVEGGYSYNEQFF. CDR3 in DNA: TGTGCCAGCAGCGTAGAAGGCGGGTACTCCTACAATGAGCAGTTCTTC.

This clone was observed a handful of times. This sequence joins TRBV5-6 and TRBJ1-4, with 7 bases matching TRBD1. J was trimmed by 3 bases and V by 3 bases; bases with no gene match: 8. The CDR3 is made up of 16 amino acids. Germline values: CDR1 SGHDT, CDR2 YYEEEE. CDR3: CASSSYGQAANEKLFF. The CDR3 DNA reads TGTGCCAGCAGCTCCTATGGACAGGCGGCTAATGAAAAACTGTTTTTT. The whole variable domain, remainder taken from reference TRBV5-6 and TRBJ1-4, is DAGVTQSPTHLIKTRGQQVTLRCSPKSGHDTVSWYQQALGQGPQFIFQYYEEEERQRGNFPDRFSGHQFPNYSSELNVNALLLGDSALYLCASSSYGQAANEKLFFGSGTQLSVL.

The chain couples TRBV19 to TRBJ2-1; D perhaps matches TRBD2 (5 bases). V was trimmed by 2 bases and J by 2 bases, leaving 7 bases between them. The CDR3 has 14 amino acids. Germline assignment: CDR1 LNHDA and CDR2 SQIVND (reference sequence). The CDR3 spells CASSILAAYNEQFF. In DNA, the CDR3 is TGTGCCAGTAGTATACTAGCAGCCTACAATGAGCAGTTCTTC.

About this clone: In the same sample, other DNA sequences code for this CDR3. The chain links TRBV6-5 to TRBJ2-7; 11 bases are a match to TRBD2. The ends lost 9 bases at V and 3 bases at J; junction bases unmatched: 13. The CDR3 length is 16 residues. Germline V gene lookup returns CDR1 MNHEY and CDR2 SVGAGI. The DNA of the CDR3 is TGTGCCAGTAGCTACAACCCTAGCGGGGGGATCTACGAGCAGTACTTC. Translation gives CASSYNPSGGIYEQYF.

This clone occurred a few times. The rearrangement uses TRBV6-1 and TRBJ1-1, with a weak D call TRBD1 (5 bases). Germline CDR1 reads MNHNS; CDR2 reads SASEGT. V shed 4 bases and J shed 7 bases, with 19 bases lying between them. There are 15 residues in the CDR3. In DNA form, the CDR3 reads TGTGCCAGCAGTGGTACTGGGGGAGGGCGTGGTGAAGCTTTCTTT. As protein: CASSGTGGGRGEAFF.

The chain has TRBV9 and TRBJ1-1; 7 positions agree with TRBD1. V dropped 4 bases and J dropped 0; count of bases not matched to a gene: 6. CDR1 and CDR2 (germline): SGDLS, YYNGEE. The CDR3 has 15 residues. The CDR3 loop is CASSKMTGLNTEAFF. In nucleotides, the CDR3 is TGTGCCAGCAGCAAAATGACAGGGTTGAACACTGAAGCTTTCTTT.

This clone turned up a few times. The V gene is TRBV6-5, the J gene TRBJ1-5; D is ambiguous. Germline CDR1 reads MNHEY; CDR2 reads SVGAGI. CDR3 length: 12 amino acids. V was pared by 5 bases and J by 9 bases, with 11 bases between. The CDR3 region is CASSHHEGPQHF. The CDR3 region has the DNA TGTGCCAGCAGTCACCACGAGGGGCCCCAGCATTTT.

The rearrangement links TRBV19 to TRBJ2-1; no firm D call. The CDR3 loop spans 10 amino acids. Germline assignment: CDR1 LNHDA and CDR2 SQIVND (reference sequence). V was trimmed by 7 bases and J by 8 bases, leaving 6 bases between them. The CDR3 nucleotides are TGTGCCAGTAAGGCGGATGAGCAGTTCTTC. This encodes CASKADEQFF.

The genes are TRBV20-1 and TRBJ2-1; D might be TRBD2 (5 bases). This CDR3 region has 10 residues. Germline CDR1 and CDR2: DFQATT and SNEGSKA (reference sequence). The V and J ends lost 6 bases and 10 bases respectively, with 10 bases between them. As DNA, the CDR3 is TGCAGTGCCCTTAGCGAAGAGCAGTTCTTC. Translation: CSALSEEQFF.

The gene calls are TRBV12-5 and TRBJ2-5; 7 positions agree with TRBD2. Germline lookup yields CDR1 LGHNT and CDR2 FRNRAP. This CDR3 region has 14 residues. Trimming took 7 bases from V and 0 from J; bases not matched to a gene: 5. CDR3 sequence (DNA): TGTGCTAGTGCGGGGGGTCTGTACCAAGAGACCCAGTACTTC. This codes for CASAGGLYQETQYF.

The V and J genes are TRBV5-1 and TRBJ2-2; 7 nucleotides match TRBD2. Germline V gives CDR1 SGHRS, CDR2 YFSETQ. The CDR3 has 15 residues. V lost 5 bases, J lost 4 bases, and 8 bases stayed unmatched. CDR3 residues: CASRFGGSSTGELFF. The CDR3 DNA sequence: TGCGCCAGCAGGTTCGGCGGGAGTAGCACCGGGGAGCTGTTTTTT.

CDR3: CATSNQGSQEQYF. The CDR3 DNA reads TGTGCCACCAGCAACCAGGGAAGTCAGGAGCAGTACTTC. This sequence joins TRBV15 and TRBJ2-7; perhaps TRBD1 as D (5 bases). From germline, CDR1 is LNHNV and CDR2 YYDKDF (reference sequence). The length of the CDR3 is 13 residues. Deletions cut 4 bases from V and 7 bases from J, with 14 bases between.

The V call is TRBV16, the J call TRBJ1-5, with D hard to call. The V gene lost 0 bases and the J gene lost 0 bases, with 6 bases spanning the gap. CDR1 KGHSY and CDR2 FQNENV come from the germline V gene. This CDR3 contains 15 residues. The CDR3 loop reads CASSQSSGSNQPQHF. In nucleotides, the CDR3 is TGTGCCAGCAGCCAATCGTCGGGTAGCAATCAGCCCCAGCATTTT.

V usage is TRBV2 and J usage is TRBJ1-1, with D hard to call. This CDR3 contains 13 residues. Germline V gene data show CDR1 as SNHLY and CDR2 as FYNNEI. V was cut by 5 bases and J by 0 bases, with 7 bases left in between. The CDR3 sequence is CASSKTMNTEAFF. CDR3 DNA sequence: TGTGCCAGCAGTAAGACAATGAACACTGAAGCTTTCTTT.

V and J are TRBV7-6 and TRBJ2-1, with a possible D match to TRBD1 (6 bases). Germline V lookup: CDR1 SGHVS, CDR2 FNYEAQ. With 4 bases removed from V and 5 bases from J, the gap between germline ends came to 15 bases. CDR3 length equals 15 residues. CDR3 sequence: CASSYLRTANNEQFF. In DNA, the CDR3 is TGTGCCAGCAGCTACCTCCGGACAGCTAACAATGAGCAGTTCTTC.

V usage is TRBV4-1 and J usage is TRBJ1-1; 8 bases fit TRBD1. Germline V gene lookup returns CDR1 MGHRA and CDR2 YSYEKL. Losses at the gene ends were 0 bases for V and 1 base for J; bases not matched to a gene: 7. This CDR3 has 17 amino acids. The DNA for the CDR3 is TGCGCCAGCAGCCAAGATGGTGCCGGGACAGGGAACACTGAAGCTTTCTTT. Its translation: CASSQDGAGTGNTEAFF.